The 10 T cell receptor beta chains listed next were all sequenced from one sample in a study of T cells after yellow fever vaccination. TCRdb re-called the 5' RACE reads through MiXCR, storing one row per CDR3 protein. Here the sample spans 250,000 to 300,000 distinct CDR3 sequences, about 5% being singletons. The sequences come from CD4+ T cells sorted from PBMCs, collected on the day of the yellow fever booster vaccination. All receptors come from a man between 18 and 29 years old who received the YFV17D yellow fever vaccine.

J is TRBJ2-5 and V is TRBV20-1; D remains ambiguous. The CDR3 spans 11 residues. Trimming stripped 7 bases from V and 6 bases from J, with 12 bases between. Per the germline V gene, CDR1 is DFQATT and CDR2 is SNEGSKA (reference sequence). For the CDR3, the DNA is TGCAGTGTCCTCGGCTGGCAGACCCAGTACTTC. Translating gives CSVLGWQTQYF.

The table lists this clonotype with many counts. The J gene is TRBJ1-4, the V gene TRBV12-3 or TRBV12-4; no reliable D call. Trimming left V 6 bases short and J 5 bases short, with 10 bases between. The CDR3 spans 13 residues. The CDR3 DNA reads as TGTGCCAGCAGAGCAGTCGTCAATGAAAAACTGTTTTTT. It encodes CASRAVVNEKLFF.

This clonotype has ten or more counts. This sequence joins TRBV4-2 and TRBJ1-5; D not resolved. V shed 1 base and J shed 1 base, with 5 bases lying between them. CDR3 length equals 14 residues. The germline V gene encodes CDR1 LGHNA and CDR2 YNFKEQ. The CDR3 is CASSQVLSNQPQHF. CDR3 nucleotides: TGTGCCAGCAGCCAAGTCCTGAGCAATCAGCCCCAGCATTTT.

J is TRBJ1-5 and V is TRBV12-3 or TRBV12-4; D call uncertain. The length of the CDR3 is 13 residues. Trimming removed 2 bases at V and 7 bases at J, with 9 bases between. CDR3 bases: TGTGCCAGCAGTTTAAACTTCGACCAGCCCCAGCATTTT. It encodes CASSLNFDQPQHF.

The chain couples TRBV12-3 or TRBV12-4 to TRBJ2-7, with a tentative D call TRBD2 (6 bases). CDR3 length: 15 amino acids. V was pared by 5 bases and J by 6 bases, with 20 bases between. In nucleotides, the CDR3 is TGTGCCAGCAGTAGACTAGTAGGGACTCTAGGCGAGCAGTACTTC. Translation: CASSRLVGTLGEQYF.

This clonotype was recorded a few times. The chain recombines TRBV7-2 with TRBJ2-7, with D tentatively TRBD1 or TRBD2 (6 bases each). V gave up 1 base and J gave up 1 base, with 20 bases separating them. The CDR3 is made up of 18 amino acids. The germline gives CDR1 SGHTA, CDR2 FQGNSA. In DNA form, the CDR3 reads TGTGCCAGCAGCTTAGGTCGATCGGGGGCCCCCTCGTCCTACGAGCAGTACTTC. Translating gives CASSLGRSGAPSSYEQYF. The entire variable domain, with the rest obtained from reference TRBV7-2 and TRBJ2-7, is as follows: GAGVSQSPSNKVTEKGKDVELRCDPISGHTALYWYRQSLGQGLEFLIYFQGNSAPDKSGLPSDRFSAERTGGSVSTLTIQRTQQEDSAVYLCASSLGRSGAPSSYEQYFGPGTRLTVT.

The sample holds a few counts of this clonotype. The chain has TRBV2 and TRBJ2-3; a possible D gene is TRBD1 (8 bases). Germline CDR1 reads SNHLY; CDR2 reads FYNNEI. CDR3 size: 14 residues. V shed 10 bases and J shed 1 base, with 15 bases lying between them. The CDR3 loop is CATGGTGRTDTQYF. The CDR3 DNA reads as TGTGCCACCGGGGGGACAGGTCGCACAGATACGCAGTATTTT.

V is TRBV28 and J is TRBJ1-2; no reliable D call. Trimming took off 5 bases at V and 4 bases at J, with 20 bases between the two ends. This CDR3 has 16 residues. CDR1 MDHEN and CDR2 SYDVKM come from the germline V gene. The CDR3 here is CASSPRGRGRIYGYTF. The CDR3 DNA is TGTGCCAGCAGTCCCCGGGGTCGCGGGAGGATCTATGGCTACACCTTC.

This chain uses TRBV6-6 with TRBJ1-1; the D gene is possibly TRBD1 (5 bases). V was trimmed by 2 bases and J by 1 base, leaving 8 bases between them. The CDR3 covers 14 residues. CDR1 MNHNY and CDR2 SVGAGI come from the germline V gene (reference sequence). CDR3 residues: CASSYDDRNTEAFF. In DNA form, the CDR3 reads TGTGCCAGCAGTTACGATGACAGGAACACTGAAGCTTTCTTT.

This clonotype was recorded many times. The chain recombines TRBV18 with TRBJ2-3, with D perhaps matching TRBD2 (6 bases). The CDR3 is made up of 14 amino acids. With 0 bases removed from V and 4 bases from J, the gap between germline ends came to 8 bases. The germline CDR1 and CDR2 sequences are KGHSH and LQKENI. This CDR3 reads CASSPPGGADTQYF. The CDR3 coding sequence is TGTGCCAGCTCACCACCGGGGGGTGCAGATACGCAGTATTTT.